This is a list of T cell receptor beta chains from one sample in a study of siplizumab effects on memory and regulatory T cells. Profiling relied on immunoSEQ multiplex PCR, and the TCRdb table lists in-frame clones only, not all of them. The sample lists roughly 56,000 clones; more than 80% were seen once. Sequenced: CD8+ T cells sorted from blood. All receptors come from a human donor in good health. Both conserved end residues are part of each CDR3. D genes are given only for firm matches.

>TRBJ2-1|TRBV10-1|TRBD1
CARPGQVYNEQFF
TGCGCCAGACCGGGACAGGTCTACAATGAGCAGTTCTTC
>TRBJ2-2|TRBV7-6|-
CASSFGAFGNTGELFF
TGTGCCAGCAGCTTCGGGGCGTTCGGGAACACCGGGGAGCTGTTTTTT
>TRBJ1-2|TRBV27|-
CASSGRTVNYGYTF
TGTGCCAGCAGTGGGAGGACCGTAAACTATGGCTACACCTTC
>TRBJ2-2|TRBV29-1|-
CSVEQRNTGELFF
TGCAGCGTTGAGCAGCGGAACACCGGGGAGCTGTTTTTT
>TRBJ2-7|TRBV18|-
CASSPPGLQFPEQYF
TGTGCCAGCTCACCACCGGGACTTCAGTTCCCCGAGCAGTACTTC
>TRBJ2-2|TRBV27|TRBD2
CASSLIEAGPTGELFF
TGTGCCAGCAGTTTGATCGAAGCGGGGCCCACCGGGGAGCTGTTTTTT
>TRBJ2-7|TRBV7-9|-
CASSLSPVTSYEQYF
TGTGCCAGCAGCTTAAGCCCGGTCACCTCCTACGAGCAGTACTTC
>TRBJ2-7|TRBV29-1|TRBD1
CSVEGGTGVAHEQYF
TGCAGCGTTGAAGGGGGGACAGGGGTTGCCCACGAGCAGTACTTC
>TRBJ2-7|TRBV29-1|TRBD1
CSVEGLGQGSYEQYF
TGCAGCGTTGAGGGTTTGGGACAGGGCTCCTACGAGCAGTACTTC
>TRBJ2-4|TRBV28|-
CASSFPGALAKNIQYF
TGTGCCAGCAGTTTCCCCGGGGCCTTAGCCAAAAACATTCAGTACTTC
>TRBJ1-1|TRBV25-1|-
CASSADGMNTEAFF
TGTGCCAGCAGTGCCGACGGAATGAACACTGAAGCTTTCTTT